In its sample, the clone carrying this T cell receptor (beta chain) was seen many times. Its antigen remains unidentified. This specimen comes from a study of T cells in Graves' hyperthyroidism and ophthalmopathy. Study outcomes and limitations: Ophthalmopathy prediction by the model preceded onset by a median about 6 months. Clonotypes that were expanded in thyroid above 0.001 mostly appeared in blood too.

Amplified regions were TCR beta CDR3 sequences from RNA transcripts. With the HTBI primer set, the TCR CDR3 went through a first round of RT-PCR. MiXCR was run by TCRdb on the multiplex PCR reads, yielding one entry per CDR3 protein. The table shows approximately 700,000 distinct CDR3 sequences, with about 45% occurring only once. Germline CDR1 reads SGDLS; CDR2 reads YYNGEE. Losses at the gene ends were 6 bases for V and 3 bases for J; bases not matched to a gene: 8. The CDR3 is made up of 14 amino acids. The study left out patients who had uncontrolled infection, other autoimmune disease, pregnancy or lactation. Used for diagnoses were clinical symptoms, serum thyroxine and TRAb, thyroid ultrasound and orbital computed tomography.

The clonotype was recovered from an adult man with Graves' disease, either hyperthyroidism or ophthalmopathy (not recorded which). This chain joins TRBV9 and TRBJ1-1; TRBD1 matches 7 bases. Sequencing was done on a sample of peripheral blood or thyroid tissue (not recorded which). The CDR3 loop is CASTALDRDTEAFF. The DNA of the CDR3 is TGTGCCAGCACCGCCTTAGACAGGGACACTGAAGCTTTCTTT.